This entry concerns a single T cell receptor beta chain. What it recognizes is unknown. Germline values: CDR1 SGHTA, CDR2 FQGNSA. The CDR3 runs 17 residues. V dropped 5 bases and J dropped 7; count of bases not matched to a gene: 13. Then a second PCR, running about 6 to 11 cycles, was carried out with a sample-barcoded 5' primer and a J-beta primer mix. TCRdb re-called the 5' RACE reads with MiXCR, one entry per CDR3 protein. Of about 1.6 million distinct CDR3 sequences listed, around 36% are singletons. This specimen belongs to a study of blood T cells in healthy people across ages. Study-level background: Template switching recovered approximately one barcoded beta molecule for every two T cells.

Study-wide results and caveats: Naive T cell percentage by flow cytometry tracked strongly with beta diversity.

Sequencing used blood. The receptor was derived from a woman aged 25-40 years in good health. The chain couples TRBV7-2 to TRBJ2-1, with 11 bases matching TRBD2. DNA of the CDR3: TGTGCCAGCAGCCCACCCCATGCTAGCGGGAGGCCTAATGAGCAGTTCTTC. As protein: CASSPPHASGRPNEQFF.